This T cell receptor beta chain emerged from a study of T cell responses to AZD1222 COVID-19 vaccine. Study-wide results and caveats: Unmutated regions of variants are reportedly targeted by nearly half of spike-specific TCRs. Only a handful of people who got AZD1222 tested seropositive at baseline. With two AZD1222 doses given, Spike-specific TCR breadth and depth both rose.

The CDR3 covers 14 residues. Germline V gene lookup returns CDR1 KGHDR and CDR2 SFDVKD. V gave up 3 bases and J gave up 4 bases, with 10 bases separating them. With regard to this clone: The target antigen is unknown.

The repertoire was sequenced with immunoSEQ multiplex PCR; TCRdb's copy has only in-frame clones and lacks some. The sample carries more than 100,000 clones, 75% to 90% recorded once. The V gene is TRBV24-1, the J gene TRBJ2-3; D ambiguous. This clonotype was obtained from an adult in good health. The sequencing used peripheral blood, collected on day 0 of AZD1222 vaccination. The CDR3 DNA reads TGTGCCACCAGTGATCCACCCAACGCAGATACGCAGTATTTT. Protein sequence: CATSDPPNADTQYF.